These 15 T cell receptor beta chains were all obtained from the same sample, sequenced in a study of CD8+ T cells in alopecia areata. Extraction of RNA preceded its reverse transcription into cDNA, which served as the sequencing template. Measured with immunoSEQ multiplex PCR; TCRdb has only the in-frame clones, and not every one. The sample comprises 64,000 or so clones, about 45% of which are singletons, and around 21% rests with the top ten. Documented treatment: oral pan-JAK inhibitor, 5-10 mg twice daily. The material was CD8+ T cells sorted from blood, obtained around week 37, from a patient treated with tofacitinib. These receptors were taken from a human donor with alopecia areata.

The chain has TRBV19 and TRBJ2-1, with unresolved D. The V gene lost 1 base and the J gene lost 1 base, with 11 bases spanning the gap. CDR1 LNHDA and CDR2 SQIVND come from the germline V gene (reference sequence). CDR3 size: 16 residues. The chain's CDR3 is CASSIVGVRSYNEQFF. CDR3 bases: TGTGCCAGTAGTATAGTTGGGGTACGATCCTACAATGAGCAGTTCTTC.

This chain joins TRBV11-2 and TRBJ2-4; 10 positions match TRBD1. There are 14 residues in the CDR3. Germline trimming cut 3 bases from V and 7 bases from J; bases unmatched to any gene: 3. The V gene's germline CDR1 is SGHAT and CDR2 FQNNGV. The CDR3 nucleotides read TGTGCCAGCAGCTTTGGGACAGGGGACAACATTCAGTACTTC. It codes for CASSFGTGDNIQYF. The whole variable domain, remainder taken from reference TRBV11-2 and TRBJ2-4, is EAGVAQSPRYKIIEKRQSVAFWCNPISGHATLYWYQQILGQGPKLLIQFQNNGVVDDSQLPKDRFSAERLKGVDSTLKIQPAKLEDSAVYLCASSFGTGDNIQYFGAGTRLSVL.

This sequence joins TRBV9 and TRBJ2-1; no definite D call. Germline CDR1 and CDR2: SGDLS and YYNGEE. V gave up 0 bases and J gave up 8 bases, with 12 bases separating them. This CDR3 contains 14 residues. The CDR3 region has the DNA TGTGCCAGCAGCGTAGATTCAAACCTACATGAGCAGTTCTTC. This codes for CASSVDSNLHEQFF. Looking up the rest from reference TRBV9 and TRBJ2-1 gives the full variable domain: DSGVTQTPKHLITATGQRVTLRCSPRSGDLSVYWYQQSLDQGLQFLIQYYNGEERAKGNILERFSAQQFPDLHSELNLSSLELGDSALYFCASSVDSNLHEQFFGPGTRLTVL.

This clone has just a few counts. V usage is TRBV29-1 and J usage is TRBJ2-1; TRBD2 might be the D (5 bases). The CDR3 sequence is 12 residues long. The germline V and J ends were trimmed by 1 base and 9 bases, with 10 bases remaining between them. CDR1 is SQVTM, CDR2 ANQGSEA, per germline. As DNA, the CDR3 is TGCAGCGTTGAAGTTGGGCGGGCTGAGCAGTTCTTC. Translation gives CSVEVGRAEQFF.

The J gene is TRBJ2-7, the V gene TRBV7-9; D ambiguous. The CDR3 runs to 16 residues. Per germline, CDR1 SEHNR and CDR2 FQNEAQ (reference sequence). V shed 1 base and J shed 5 bases, with 18 bases lying between them. CDR3 nucleotides: TGTGCCAGCAGCTTAGGAGGTCAGGCCGGGCTGGACGAGCAGTACTTC. Amino acid sequence: CASSLGGQAGLDEQYF.

The V and J genes are TRBV7-9 and TRBJ1-5; perhaps TRBD1 as D (5 bases). V was clipped by 1 base and J by 11 bases, with 9 bases between them. The CDR3 has 12 residues. The germline gives CDR1 SEHNR, CDR2 FQNEAQ (reference sequence). DNA of the CDR3: TGTGCCAGCAGCTTAGGAAGCAGGGCCCAGCATTTT. Encoded protein: CASSLGSRAQHF. Complete variable domain (other parts from reference TRBV7-9 and TRBJ1-5): DTGVSQNPRHKITKRGQNVTFRCDPISEHNRLYWYRQTLGQGPEFLTYFQNEAQLEKSRLLSDRFSAERPKGSFSTLEIQRTEQGDSAMYLCASSLGSRAQHFGDGTRLSIL.

In DNA, the CDR3 is TGCAGCGTAGTACGGGGAAGCGGGGAGCTGTTTTTT. It is translated as CSVVRGSGELFF. V is TRBV29-1 and J is TRBJ2-2, with D possibly being TRBD2 (5 bases). Trimming shortened V by 6 bases and J by 7 bases, and 12 bases separated the two germline ends. Germline CDR1 SQVTM, CDR2 ANQGSEA. This CDR3 has 12 residues.

The chain combines TRBV2 with TRBJ1-4, with D uncertain. The V gene lost 2 bases and the J gene lost 5 bases, with 6 bases spanning the gap. CDR1 is SNHLY and CDR2 is FYNNEI in the germline V gene. CDR3 size: 13 residues. The CDR3 DNA is TGTGCCAGCAGTGAATTAGGGAATGAAAAACTGTTTTTT. Protein product: CASSELGNEKLFF.

This clone was found a few times. The V gene is TRBV7-9, the J gene TRBJ1-4; TRBD1 agrees at 10 bases. This CDR3 has 14 amino acids. The germline CDR1 and CDR2 sequences are SEHNR and FQNEAQ (reference sequence). V dropped 6 bases and J dropped 7; count of bases not matched to a gene: 5. The DNA of the CDR3 is TGTGCCAGCAGAGCCGGGACAGGGGCTGAAAAACTGTTTTTT. It translates to CASRAGTGAEKLFF.

This clone was observed a handful of times. The gene calls are TRBV21-1 and TRBJ1-1; the table gives TRBD1 as D, unverified against the DNA. TRBV21-1 is classified as a pseudogene. The CDR3 loop spans 16 amino acids. The CDR3 sequence is CASSKVGGALNTEAFF. CDR3 DNA: TGTGCCAGCAGCAAAGTAGGGGGCGCTTTGAACACTGAAGCTTTCTTT.

CDR3 sequence reads: CAWQDRGYEQYF. The CDR3 DNA reads TGTGCCTGGCAGGACAGGGGCTACGAGCAGTACTTC. V is TRBV30 and J is TRBJ2-7; TRBD1 matches at 9 bases. This CDR3 contains 12 residues. V lost 5 bases to trimming and J lost 3 bases; unmatched junction nucleotides: 2. Germline loops: CDR1 GTSNPN, CDR2 SVGIG (reference sequence).

The CDR3 DNA sequence: TGTGCCAGCAGCTCCCAGGGGAGTCATGGGCAGTTCTTC. It codes for CASSSQGSHGQFF. The V gene is TRBV6-5, the J gene TRBJ2-1; possibly TRBD1 for D (6 bases). The CDR3 consists of 13 residues. V was clipped by 6 bases and J by 12 bases, with 18 bases between them. Germline V gene lookup returns CDR1 MNHEY and CDR2 SVGAGI.

V gene TRBV30 combines with J gene TRBJ1-1; 9 bases map to TRBD1. The CDR3 totals 14 residues. Per the germline V gene, CDR1 is GTSNPN and CDR2 is SVGIG (reference sequence). The V segment lost 3 bases and the J segment 6 bases; nucleotides outside the gene matches: 8. This CDR3 reads CAWSPGTGSSEAFF. The CDR3 DNA reads as TGTGCCTGGAGCCCCGGGACAGGGAGCTCTGAAGCTTTCTTT.

This clone was seen a handful of times. CDR3 bases: TGCGCCAGCAGCCCCGGGTCAGGTGAAGCTTTCTTT. Translating it yields CASSPGSGEAFF. This chain connects TRBV4-1 to TRBJ1-1; no firm D call. Germline lookup yields CDR1 MGHRA and CDR2 YSYEKL. The ends were cut back, 4 bases at V and 7 bases at J, with 10 bases in the middle. The CDR3 extends over 12 amino acids.

This clone was detected a few times. The chain couples TRBV27 to TRBJ1-5; no firm D call. The CDR3 sequence is 15 residues long. Germline V lookup: CDR1 MNHEY, CDR2 SMNVEV (reference sequence). Trimming took off 2 bases at V and 0 bases at J, with 8 bases between the two ends. Here the CDR3 reads CASSLRSGSNQPQHF. CDR3 bases: TGTGCCAGCAGTTTACGCTCGGGTAGCAATCAGCCCCAGCATTTT.